One sample yielded the 11 T cell receptor beta chains listed below, sequenced in a study of cytomegalovirus exposure and HLA in healthy donors. The PCR was carried out with 60 Vbeta primers and 13 Jbeta primers. Generated by immunoSEQ multiplex PCR, the TCRdb table keeps only in-frame clones and is missing some. The sample shows around 130,000 clones, 70% to 90% of them seen only once. The sequenced sample consisted of PBMCs. The source is a woman aged 40 to 55 in good health and CMV-seronegative.

This clone was picked up a small number of times. The chain has TRBV11-3 and TRBJ1-1, with D possibly being TRBD1 (5 bases). The CDR3 totals 14 residues. Trimming took off 4 bases at V and 3 bases at J, with 12 bases between the two ends. In germline, CDR1 is SGHNT, CDR2 YENEEA. The CDR3 sequence is CASSSGGYDTEAFF. CDR3 coding DNA: TGTGCCAGCAGCTCGGGGGGTTATGACACTGAAGCTTTCTTT. Together with reference TRBV11-3 and TRBJ1-1, the CDR3 gives the full variable domain: EAGVVQSPRYKIIEKKQPVAFWCNPISGHNTLYWYLQNLGQGPELLIRYENEEAVDDSQLPKDRFSAERLKGVDSTLKIQPAELGDSAVYLCASSSGGYDTEAFFGQGTRLTVV.

The chain links TRBV2 to TRBJ1-5; D not certain. The CDR3 runs to 13 residues. V was clipped by 8 bases and J by 0 bases, with 8 bases between them. Germline V lookup: CDR1 SNHLY, CDR2 FYNNEI. CDR3 DNA: TGTGCCAGCGGCGGAAATAGCAATCAGCCCCAGCATTTT. This gives the protein CASGGNSNQPQHF.

This rearrangement joins TRBV11-2 to TRBJ1-1, with 9 bases identical to TRBD1. CDR1 is SGHAT, CDR2 FQNNGV, per germline. Unmatched junction bases numbered 5, after V lost 5 bases and J lost 4 bases. The CDR3 covers 14 residues. CDR3 amino acids: CASSLGTGFTEAFF. The CDR3 nucleotides are TGTGCCAGCAGCCTAGGGACAGGGTTCACTGAAGCTTTCTTT.

This chain uses TRBV4-3 with TRBJ2-4, with TRBD2 matching over 11 bases. The CDR3 runs to 19 residues. Germline CDR1 is LGHNA and CDR2 is YSLEER. The V and J ends lost 2 bases and 0 bases, in that order; junction bases with no gene match: 9. The CDR3 DNA is TGCGCCAGCAGCCAAACTAGCGGGAGTGAGAGCGTAGCCAAAAACATTCAGTACTTC. It translates to CASSQTSGSESVAKNIQYF.

The chain uses TRBV30 and TRBJ2-3; no clear D gene. Germline V CDR1 and CDR2: GTSNPN, SVGIG (reference sequence). The germline V and J ends were trimmed by 0 bases and 4 bases, with 8 bases remaining between them. This CDR3 spans 13 amino acids. CDR3: CAWSVMAADTQYF. The CDR3 DNA follows: TGTGCCTGGAGTGTAATGGCTGCAGATACGCAGTATTTT.

V gene TRBV19 combines with J gene TRBJ2-1; D gene unclear. V was cut by 0 bases and J by 6 bases, with 9 bases left in between. This CDR3 has 14 amino acids. The germline gives CDR1 LNHDA, CDR2 SQIVND (reference sequence). The CDR3 is CASSIETYSNEQFF. CDR3 sequence (DNA): TGTGCCAGTAGTATAGAGACTTACTCCAATGAGCAGTTCTTC.

The chain recombines TRBV18 with TRBJ2-5; 7 positions match TRBD1. This CDR3 spans 15 amino acids. With 6 bases clipped from V and 1 base from J, the junction kept 8 bases outside the gene matches. From germline, CDR1 is KGHSH and CDR2 LQKENI. The CDR3 here is CASSPRQGSQETQYF. The CDR3 nucleotides read TGTGCCAGCTCGCCTCGACAGGGAAGCCAAGAGACCCAGTACTTC.

This clone was seen once. Compared with germline, one end of the junction differs, possibly owing to a read error. The chain combines TRBV19 with TRBJ1-5, with D perhaps matching TRBD1 (5 bases). Germline V gene data show CDR1 as LNHDA and CDR2 as SQIVND (reference sequence). CDR3 length: 14 residues. The CDR3 is CASSVDSRNQPQHF. The CDR3 DNA reads TGTGCCAGTAGTGTAGACAGTCGTAATCAGCCCCAGCATTTT. Supplemented by reference TRBV19 and TRBJ1-5, the full variable domain reads DGGITQSPKYLFRKEGQNVTLSCEQNLNHDAMYWYRQDPGQGLRLIYYSQIVNDFQKGDIAEGYSVSREKKESFPLTVTSAQKNPTAFYLCASSVDSRNQPQHFGDGTRLSIL.

This clone has only one observation. V gene TRBV6-1 combines with J gene TRBJ2-5; a weak D match, TRBD2 (5 bases). The CDR3 consists of 16 residues. Trimming took off 1 base at V and 5 bases at J, with 17 bases between the two ends. The germline V gene encodes CDR1 MNHNS and CDR2 SASEGT. The CDR3 reads CASSEGLTPRVETQYF. CDR3 in DNA: TGTGCCAGCAGTGAAGGGTTGACCCCGAGGGTGGAGACCCAGTACTTC.

This clone is a singleton in its sample. This chain joins TRBV11-2 and TRBJ2-7; D may be TRBD2 (5 bases). The CDR3 extends over 14 amino acids. The germline V gene has CDR1 SGHAT and CDR2 FQNNGV. With 8 bases removed from V and 2 bases from J, the gap between germline ends came to 16 bases. CDR3 DNA: TGTGCCAGCTCCTCTGGACTTCAACCCTACGAGCAGTACTTC. Protein sequence: CASSSGLQPYEQYF. The variable domain in full, with the rest retrieved from reference TRBV11-2 and TRBJ2-7, is EAGVAQSPRYKIIEKRQSVAFWCNPISGHATLYWYQQILGQGPKLLIQFQNNGVVDDSQLPKDRFSAERLKGVDSTLKIQPAKLEDSAVYLCASSSGLQPYEQYFGPGTRLTVT.

This sequence joins TRBV30 and TRBJ2-1; D uncertain. Germline-derived CDR1 and CDR2 are GTSNPN and SVGIG (reference sequence). The CDR3 extends over 15 amino acids. V was cut by 0 bases and J by 0 bases, with 9 bases left in between. DNA of the CDR3: TGTGCCTGGAGTGTCCAACACAGCTCCTACAATGAGCAGTTCTTC. It yields the protein CAWSVQHSSYNEQFF. Full variable domain (missing parts from reference TRBV30 and TRBJ2-1): SQTIHQWPATLVQPVGSPLSLECTVEGTSNPNLYWYRQAAGRGLQLLFYSVGIGQISSEVPQNLSASRPQDRQFILSSKKLLLSDSGFYLCAWSVQHSSYNEQFFGPGTRLTVL.